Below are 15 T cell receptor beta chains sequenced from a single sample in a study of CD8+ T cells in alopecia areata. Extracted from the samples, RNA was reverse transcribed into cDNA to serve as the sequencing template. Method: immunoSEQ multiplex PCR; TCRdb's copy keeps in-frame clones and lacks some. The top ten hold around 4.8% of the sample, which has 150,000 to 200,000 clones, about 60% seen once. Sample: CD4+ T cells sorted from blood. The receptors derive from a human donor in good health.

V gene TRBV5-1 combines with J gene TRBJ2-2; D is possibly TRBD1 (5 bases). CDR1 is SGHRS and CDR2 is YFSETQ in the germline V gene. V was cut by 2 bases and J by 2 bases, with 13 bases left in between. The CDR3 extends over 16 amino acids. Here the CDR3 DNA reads TGCGCCAGCAGCTTACTTGGACACACCAACACCGGGGAGCTGTTTTTT. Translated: CASSLLGHTNTGELFF.

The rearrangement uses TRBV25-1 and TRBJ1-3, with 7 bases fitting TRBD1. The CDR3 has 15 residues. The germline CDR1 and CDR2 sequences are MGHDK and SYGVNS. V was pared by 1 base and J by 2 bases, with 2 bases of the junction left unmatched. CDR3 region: CASSEFTGAGNTIYF. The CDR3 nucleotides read TGTGCCAGCAGTGAATTTACAGGGGCTGGAAACACCATATATTTT.

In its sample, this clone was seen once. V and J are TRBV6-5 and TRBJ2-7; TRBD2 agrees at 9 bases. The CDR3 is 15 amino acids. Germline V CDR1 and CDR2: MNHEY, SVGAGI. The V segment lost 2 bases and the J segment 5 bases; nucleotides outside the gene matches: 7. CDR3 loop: CASSYGAGGPDEQYF. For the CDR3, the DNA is TGTGCCAGCAGTTACGGGGCGGGAGGGCCCGACGAGCAGTACTTC.

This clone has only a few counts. The CDR3 protein is CASSLRKETQYF. The CDR3 DNA follows: TGCGCCAGCAGCTTGAGGAAAGAGACCCAGTACTTC. The V and J genes are TRBV5-1 and TRBJ2-5; no definite D call. The CDR3 contains 12 residues. The germline V and J ends were trimmed by 1 base and 3 bases, with 4 bases remaining between them. Germline CDR1 SGHRS, CDR2 YFSETQ.

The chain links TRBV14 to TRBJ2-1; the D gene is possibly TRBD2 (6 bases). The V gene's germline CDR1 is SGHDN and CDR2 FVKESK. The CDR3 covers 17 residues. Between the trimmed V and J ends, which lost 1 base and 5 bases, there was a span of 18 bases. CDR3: CASSQGSGLLFHNEQFF. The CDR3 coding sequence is TGTGCCAGCAGCCAAGGTTCGGGACTCCTTTTCCACAATGAGCAGTTCTTC. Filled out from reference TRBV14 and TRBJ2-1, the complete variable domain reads EAGVTQFPSHSVIEKGQTVTLRCDPISGHDNLYWYRRVMGKEIKFLLHFVKESKQDESGMPNNRFLAERTGGTYSTLKVQPAELEDSGVYFCASSQGSGLLFHNEQFFGPGTRLTVL.

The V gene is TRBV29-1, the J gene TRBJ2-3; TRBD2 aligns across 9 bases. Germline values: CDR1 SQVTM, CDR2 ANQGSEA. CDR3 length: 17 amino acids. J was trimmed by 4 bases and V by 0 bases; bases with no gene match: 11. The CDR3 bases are TGCAGCGTTGAAGACCCGTTCGCGGGAGGGATCCCAGATACGCAGTATTTT. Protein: CSVEDPFAGGIPDTQYF.

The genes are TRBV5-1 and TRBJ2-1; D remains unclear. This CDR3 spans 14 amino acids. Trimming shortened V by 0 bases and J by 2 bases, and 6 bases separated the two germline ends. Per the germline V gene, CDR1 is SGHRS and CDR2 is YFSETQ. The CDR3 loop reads CASSLGQTYNEQFF. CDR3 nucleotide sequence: TGCGCCAGCAGCTTGGGTCAGACCTACAATGAGCAGTTCTTC.

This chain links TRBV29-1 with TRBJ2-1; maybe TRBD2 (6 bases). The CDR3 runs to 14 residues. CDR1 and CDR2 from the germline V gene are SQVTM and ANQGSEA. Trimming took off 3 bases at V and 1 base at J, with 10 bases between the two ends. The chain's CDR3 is CSVDTGVSYNEQFF. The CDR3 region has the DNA TGCAGCGTTGACACGGGAGTATCCTACAATGAGCAGTTCTTC.

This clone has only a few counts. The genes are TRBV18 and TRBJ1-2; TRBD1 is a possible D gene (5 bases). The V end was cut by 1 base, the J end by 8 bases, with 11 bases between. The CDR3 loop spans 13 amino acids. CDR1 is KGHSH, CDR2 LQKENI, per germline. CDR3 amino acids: CASSPRRDLGYTF. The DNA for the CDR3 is TGTGCCAGCTCACCACGACGGGACTTGGGCTACACCTTC.

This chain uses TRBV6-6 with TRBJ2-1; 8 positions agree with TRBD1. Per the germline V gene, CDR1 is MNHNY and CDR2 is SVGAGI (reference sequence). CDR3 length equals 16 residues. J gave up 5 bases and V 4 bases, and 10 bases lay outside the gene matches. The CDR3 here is CASSSTRQGRHNEQFF. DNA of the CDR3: TGTGCCAGCAGTTCCACTCGACAGGGGCGCCACAATGAGCAGTTCTTC.

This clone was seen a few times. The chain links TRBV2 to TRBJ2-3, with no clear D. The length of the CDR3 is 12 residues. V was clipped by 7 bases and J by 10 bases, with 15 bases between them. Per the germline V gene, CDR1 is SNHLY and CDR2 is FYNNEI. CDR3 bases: TGTGCCAGCACCGCTGACCCGGGCTCGCAGTATTTT. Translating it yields CASTADPGSQYF.

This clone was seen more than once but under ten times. CDR3 nucleotides: TGCAGCGTTAGCGGGAGGGCCCGAGATACGCAGTATTTT. Amino acid sequence: CSVSGRARDTQYF. This chain joins TRBV29-1 and TRBJ2-3, with 10 bases fitting TRBD2. This CDR3 contains 13 residues. V was clipped by 5 bases and J by 5 bases; unmatched bases: 4. Germline values: CDR1 SQVTM, CDR2 ANQGSEA.

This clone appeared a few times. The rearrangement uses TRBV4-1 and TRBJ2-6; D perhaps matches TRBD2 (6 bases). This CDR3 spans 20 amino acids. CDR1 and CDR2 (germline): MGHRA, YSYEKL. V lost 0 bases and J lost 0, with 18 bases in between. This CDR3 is CASSQDSGRTYNSGANVLTF. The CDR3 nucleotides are TGCGCCAGCAGCCAAGACTCGGGGAGGACATACAACTCTGGGGCCAACGTCCTGACTTTC.

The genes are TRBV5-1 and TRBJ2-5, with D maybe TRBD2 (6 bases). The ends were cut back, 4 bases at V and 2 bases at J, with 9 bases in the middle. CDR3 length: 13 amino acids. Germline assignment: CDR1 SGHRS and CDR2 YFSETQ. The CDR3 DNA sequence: TGCGCCAGCAGCCCCCGGGGGCAAGAGACCCAGTACTTC. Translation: CASSPRGQETQYF.

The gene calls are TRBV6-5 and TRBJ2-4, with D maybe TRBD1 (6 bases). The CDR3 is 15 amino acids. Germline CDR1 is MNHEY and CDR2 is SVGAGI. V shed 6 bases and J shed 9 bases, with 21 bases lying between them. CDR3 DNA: TGTGCCAGCAGACACACCCTAGGGGGAGTGGGCATTCAGTACTTC. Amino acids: CASRHTLGGVGIQYF.